The clone carrying this T cell receptor beta chain has only one observation. V was trimmed by 8 bases and J by 6 bases, leaving 15 bases between them. In germline, CDR1 is MNHEY, CDR2 SVGAGI. The CDR3 is 13 residues long. This entry is derived from a study of blood T cell repertoires in COVID-19. Study in general: Whether acute or convalescent, the COVID-19 samples came from the United States, Italy and Spain. In each case, the material was cDNA or gDNA derived from T cells, B-cell-depleted T cells, or PBMCs.

In the authors' workflow: Amplification from reference gene primers served as the basis for estimated nucleated cell counts. Produced via immunoSEQ multiplex PCR; TCRdb's table is partial and in-frame only. V and J calls and clone size are given by that table; D and trimming were obtained from the DNA. The table lists 100,000 or so clones, roughly 85% of them singletons. This clonotype originated in a woman between 65 and 79 years old with active or convalescent COVID-19. The J gene is TRBJ2-3, the V gene TRBV6-5; tentative D call: TRBD1 (6 bases). Sequencing used peripheral blood. The CDR3 loop reads CASAMGATDTQYF. CDR3 DNA sequence: TGTGCCAGCGCGATGGGGGCGACGGATACGCAGTATTTT.